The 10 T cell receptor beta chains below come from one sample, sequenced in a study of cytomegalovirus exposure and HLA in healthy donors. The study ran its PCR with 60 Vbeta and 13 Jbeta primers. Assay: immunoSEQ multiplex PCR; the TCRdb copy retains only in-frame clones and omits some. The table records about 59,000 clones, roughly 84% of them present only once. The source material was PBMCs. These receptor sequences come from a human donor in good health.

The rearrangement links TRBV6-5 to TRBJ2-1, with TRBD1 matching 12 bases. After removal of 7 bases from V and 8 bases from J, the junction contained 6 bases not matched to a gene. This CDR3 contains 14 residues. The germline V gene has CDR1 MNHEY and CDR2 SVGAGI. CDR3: CASIGTGGGYEQFF. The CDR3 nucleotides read TGTGCCAGCATTGGGACAGGGGGCGGCTATGAGCAGTTCTTC.

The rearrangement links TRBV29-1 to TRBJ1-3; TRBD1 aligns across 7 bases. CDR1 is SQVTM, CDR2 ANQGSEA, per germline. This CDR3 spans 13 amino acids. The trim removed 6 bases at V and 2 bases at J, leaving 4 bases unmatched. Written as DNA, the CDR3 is TGCAGCGTGATCGACAGGGCTGGAAACACCATATATTTT. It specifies CSVIDRAGNTIYF. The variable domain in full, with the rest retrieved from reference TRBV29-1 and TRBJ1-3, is SAVISQKPSRDICQRGTSLTIQCQVDSQVTMMFWYRQQPGQSLTLIATANQGSEATYESGFVIDKFPISRPNLTFSTLTVSNMSPEDSSIYLCSVIDRAGNTIYFGEGSWLTVV.

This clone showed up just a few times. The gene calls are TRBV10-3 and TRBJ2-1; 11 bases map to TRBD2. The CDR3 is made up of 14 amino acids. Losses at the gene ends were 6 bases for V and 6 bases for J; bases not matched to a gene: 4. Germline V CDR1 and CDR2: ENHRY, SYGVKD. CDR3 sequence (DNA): TGTGCCATCAGCCTAGCGGGGGGCCCCAATGAGCAGTTCTTC. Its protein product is CAISLAGGPNEQFF.

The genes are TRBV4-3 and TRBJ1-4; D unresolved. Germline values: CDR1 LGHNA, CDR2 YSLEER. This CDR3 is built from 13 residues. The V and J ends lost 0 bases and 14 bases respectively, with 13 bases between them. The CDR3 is CASSQDGIGKLFF. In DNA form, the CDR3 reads TGCGCCAGCAGCCAAGATGGGATCGGGAAGCTGTTTTTT.

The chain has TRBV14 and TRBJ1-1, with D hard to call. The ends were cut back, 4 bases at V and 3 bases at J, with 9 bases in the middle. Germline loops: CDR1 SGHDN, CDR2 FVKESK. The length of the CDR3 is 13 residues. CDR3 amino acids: CASSLEEHTEAFF. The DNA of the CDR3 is TGTGCCAGCAGCCTGGAGGAGCACACTGAAGCTTTCTTT. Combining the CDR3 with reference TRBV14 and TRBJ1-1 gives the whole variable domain EAGVTQFPSHSVIEKGQTVTLRCDPISGHDNLYWYRRVMGKEIKFLLHFVKESKQDESGMPNNRFLAERTGGTYSTLKVQPAELEDSGVYFCASSLEEHTEAFFGQGTRLTVV.

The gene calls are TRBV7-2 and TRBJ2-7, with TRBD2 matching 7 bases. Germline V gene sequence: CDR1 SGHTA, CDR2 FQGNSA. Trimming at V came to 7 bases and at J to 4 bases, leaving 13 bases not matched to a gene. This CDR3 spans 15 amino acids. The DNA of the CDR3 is TGTGCCAGCACCCCGACCCCCACTAGCGTATACGAGCAGTACTTC. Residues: CASTPTPTSVYEQYF.

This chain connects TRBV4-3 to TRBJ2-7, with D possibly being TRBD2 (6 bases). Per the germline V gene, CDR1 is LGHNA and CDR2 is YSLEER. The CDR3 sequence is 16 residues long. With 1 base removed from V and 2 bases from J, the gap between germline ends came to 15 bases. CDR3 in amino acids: CASSQAVPGVTYEQYF. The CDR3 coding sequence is TGCGCCAGCAGCCAAGCGGTCCCGGGAGTTACCTACGAGCAGTACTTC.

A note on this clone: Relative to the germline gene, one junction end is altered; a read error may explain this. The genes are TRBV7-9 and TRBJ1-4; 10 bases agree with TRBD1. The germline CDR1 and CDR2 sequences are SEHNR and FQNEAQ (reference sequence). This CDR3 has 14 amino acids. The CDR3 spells CSSSIGTGEEKLFF. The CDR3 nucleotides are TGTTCCAGCAGCATCGGGACAGGGGAGGAAAAACTGTTTTTT.

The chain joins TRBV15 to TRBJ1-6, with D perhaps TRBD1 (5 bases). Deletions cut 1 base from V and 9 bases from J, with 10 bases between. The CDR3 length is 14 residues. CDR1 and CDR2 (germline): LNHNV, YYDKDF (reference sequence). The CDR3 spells CATSRASRVSPLHF. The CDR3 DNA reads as TGTGCCACCAGCAGAGCCTCCAGGGTTTCACCCCTCCACTTT.

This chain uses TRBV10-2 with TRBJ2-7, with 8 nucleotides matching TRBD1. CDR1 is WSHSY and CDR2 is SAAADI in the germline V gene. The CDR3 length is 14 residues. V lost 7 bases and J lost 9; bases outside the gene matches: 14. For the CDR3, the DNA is TGCGCCAGCAACGCACCGGGACAGGCGATGGGGCAGTACTTC. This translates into CASNAPGQAMGQYF.